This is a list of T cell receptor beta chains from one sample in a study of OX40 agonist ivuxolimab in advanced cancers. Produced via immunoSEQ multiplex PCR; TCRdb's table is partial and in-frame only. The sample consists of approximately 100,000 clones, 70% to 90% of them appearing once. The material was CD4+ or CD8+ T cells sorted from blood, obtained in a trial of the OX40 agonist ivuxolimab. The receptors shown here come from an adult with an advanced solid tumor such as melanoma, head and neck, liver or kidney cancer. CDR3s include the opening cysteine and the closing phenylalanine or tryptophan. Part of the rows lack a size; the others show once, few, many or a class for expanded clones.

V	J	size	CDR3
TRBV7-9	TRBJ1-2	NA	CASSLTGYYGYTF
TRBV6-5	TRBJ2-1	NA	CASSYGATRGNEQFF
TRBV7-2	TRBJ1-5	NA	CASSTYGGGNQPQHF
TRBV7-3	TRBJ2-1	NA	CASSSSTGASEQFF
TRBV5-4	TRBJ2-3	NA	CASSSSDRTDTQYF
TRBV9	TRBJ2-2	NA	CASSAPTRPSTGELFF
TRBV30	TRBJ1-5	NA	CAWSVTYSNQPQHF
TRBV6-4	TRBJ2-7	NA	CASSGASYRHEQYF
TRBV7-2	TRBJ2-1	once	CASSLERFRESYNEQFF
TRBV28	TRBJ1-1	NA	CASTPRGTEAFF
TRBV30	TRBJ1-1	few	CAWNLGTAEAFF
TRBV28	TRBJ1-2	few	CASLKSGGGYGYTF
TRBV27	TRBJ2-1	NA	CASSLTANSYNEQFF
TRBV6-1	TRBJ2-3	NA	CASSVQEGGLRTDTQYF
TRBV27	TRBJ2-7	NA	CASRLGLAGGNLYEQYF
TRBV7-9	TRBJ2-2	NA	CASSLRAAGGSTGELFF